The next 3 T cell receptor beta chains were all read from a single sample in a study of immune cell composition in non-small cell lung cancer. Normal lung was sampled as far from the tumour as possible, at least 3 cm. Sequencing used immunoSEQ multiplex PCR; TCRdb keeps in-frame clones, though not all of them. The repertoire holds over 5,000 clones, with about 72% as singletons. The sample consisted of non-adjacent lung tissue. The receptor source for this set is a human donor with non-small cell lung cancer.

This chain joins TRBV2 and TRBJ2-7; D remains ambiguous. V lost 6 bases to trimming and J lost 4 bases, with 7 bases between them. Germline values: CDR1 SNHLY, CDR2 FYNNEI. This CDR3 has 11 residues. CDR3 sequence (DNA): TGTGCCAGCAGCCACAGTTACGAGCAGTACTTC. Translating gives CASSHSYEQYF.

This chain links TRBV19 with TRBJ2-1; 9 nucleotides match TRBD2. The ends lost 3 bases at V and 4 bases at J; junction bases unmatched: 4. The CDR3 covers 15 residues. Germline V gives CDR1 LNHDA, CDR2 SQIVND (reference sequence). The CDR3 DNA follows: TGTGCCAGTAGTATCGGCGGGGGGGTTTACAATGAGCAGTTCTTC. This gives the protein CASSIGGGVYNEQFF.

The rearrangement joins TRBV28 to TRBJ1-2, with a weak D call TRBD1 (6 bases). Trimming left V 3 bases short and J 4 bases short, with 12 bases between. Germline V lookup: CDR1 MDHEN, CDR2 SYDVKM. This CDR3 is 14 amino acids long. The CDR3 bases are TGTGCCAGCAGTTTCGCCACAGGGTTCTATGGCTACACCTTC. Translation: CASSFATGFYGYTF.